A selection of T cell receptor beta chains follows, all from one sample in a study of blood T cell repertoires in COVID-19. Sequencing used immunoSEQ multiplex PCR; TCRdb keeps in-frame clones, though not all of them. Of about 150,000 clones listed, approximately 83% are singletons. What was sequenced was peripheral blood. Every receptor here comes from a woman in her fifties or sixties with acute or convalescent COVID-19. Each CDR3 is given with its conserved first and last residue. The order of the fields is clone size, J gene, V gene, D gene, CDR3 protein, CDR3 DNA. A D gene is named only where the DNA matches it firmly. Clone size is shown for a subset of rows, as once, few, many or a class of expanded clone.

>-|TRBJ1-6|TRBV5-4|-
CASSLAQAGSPLHF
TGTGCCAGCAGCTTGGCGCAGGCAGGTTCACCCCTCCACTTT
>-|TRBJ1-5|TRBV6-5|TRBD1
CASRGTGGRNQPQHF
TGTGCCAGCAGAGGGACAGGGGGCAGGAATCAGCCCCAGCATTTT
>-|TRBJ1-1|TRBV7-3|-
CASSEYQQAEAFF
TGTGCCAGCAGCGAATACCAACAGGCTGAAGCTTTCTTT
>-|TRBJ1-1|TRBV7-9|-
CATESTGTFEAFF
TGTGCCACCGAAAGTACAGGCACATTTGAAGCTTTCTTT
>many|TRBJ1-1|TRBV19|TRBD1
CASSIYPTGIEAFF
TGTGCCAGTAGTATATATCCGACAGGGATTGAAGCTTTCTTT
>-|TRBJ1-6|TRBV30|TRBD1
CAWRTGGSSYNSPLHF
TGTGCCTGGCGGACAGGAGGAAGCTCCTATAATTCACCCCTCCACTTT
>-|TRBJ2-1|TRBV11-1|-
CASSLALGEQFF
TGTGCCAGCAGCTTAGCTCTCGGTGAGCAGTTCTTC
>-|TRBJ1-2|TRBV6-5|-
CASSYSSGGRSYGYTF
TGTGCCAGCAGTTACTCTTCCGGGGGGCGCTCCTATGGCTACACCTTC
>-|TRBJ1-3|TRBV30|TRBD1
CAWGTGAGNTIYF
TGTGCCTGGGGGACAGGGGCTGGAAACACCATATATTTT
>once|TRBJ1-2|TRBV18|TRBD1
CASSPQDRVPHYGYTF
TGTGCCAGCTCACCACAGGACAGGGTCCCTCACTATGGCTACACCTTC
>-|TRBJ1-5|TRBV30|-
CAWKPAGARNQPQHF
TGTGCCTGGAAACCCGCAGGGGCACGGAATCAGCCCCAGCATTTT
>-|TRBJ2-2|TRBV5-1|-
CASSLVVSGELFF
TGCGCCAGCAGCTTGGTAGTGTCCGGGGAGCTGTTTTTT
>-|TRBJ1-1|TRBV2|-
CASSDRQRRTEAFF
TGTGCCAGCAGTGATAGACAAAGGCGCACTGAAGCTTTCTTT
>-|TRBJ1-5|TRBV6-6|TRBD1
CASSYKTGNGWEPQHF
TGTGCCAGCAGTTACAAGACAGGGAACGGATGGGAGCCCCAGCATTTT
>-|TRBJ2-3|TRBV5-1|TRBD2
CASSLDLADTDTQYF
TGCGCCAGCAGCTTGGATCTAGCGGACACAGATACGCAGTATTTT
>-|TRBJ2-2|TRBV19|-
CASSLVAGELFF
TGTGCCAGTAGCCTAGTGGCCGGGGAGCTGTTTTTT
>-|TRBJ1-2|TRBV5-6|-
CASSRDRSNYGYTF
TGTGCCAGCAGCCGTGACAGGTCTAACTATGGCTACACCTTC
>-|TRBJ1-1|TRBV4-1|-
CASSRTGTSNTEAFF
TGCGCCAGCAGCCGAACCGGGACAAGTAACACTGAAGCTTTCTTT
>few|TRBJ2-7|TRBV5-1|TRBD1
CASSTGTGEYEQYF
TGCGCCAGCAGCACAGGGACAGGTGAATACGAGCAGTACTTC
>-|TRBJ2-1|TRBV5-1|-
CASSPGGASYNEQFF
TGCGCCAGCAGCCCTGGGGGGGCTTCCTACAATGAGCAGTTCTTC
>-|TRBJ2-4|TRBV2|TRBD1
CASSKPRQGEPGAKNIQYF
TGTGCCAGCAGCAAGCCGCGACAGGGGGAGCCGGGAGCCAAAAACATTCAGTACTTC
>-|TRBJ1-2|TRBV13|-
CASSLKPLGGPYGYTF
TGTGCCAGCAGCTTAAAACCCTTAGGAGGCCCCTATGGCTACACCTTC
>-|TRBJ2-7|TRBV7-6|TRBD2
CASSLAGRGTSGGSYEQYF
TGTGCCAGCAGCTTAGCTGGCAGGGGGACTAGCGGGGGATCCTACGAGCAGTACTTC
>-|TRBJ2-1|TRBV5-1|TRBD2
CASSSGLVYNEQFF
TGCGCCAGCAGCTCTGGACTAGTCTACAATGAGCAGTTCTTC
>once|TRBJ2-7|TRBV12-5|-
CASGLAQAEQYF
TGTGCTAGTGGTTTGGCGCAGGCCGAGCAGTACTTC
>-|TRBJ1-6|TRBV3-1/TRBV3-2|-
CASSRGASPLHF
TGTGCCAGCAGCCGGGGCGCGTCACCCCTCCACTTT
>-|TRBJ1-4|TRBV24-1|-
CATSDGASRGEKLFF
TGTGCCACCAGTGATGGGGCCTCCAGAGGTGAAAAACTGTTTTTT
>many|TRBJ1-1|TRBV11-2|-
CASSSRGQTEAFF
TGTGCCAGCAGCTCCAGGGGTCAGACTGAAGCTTTCTTT
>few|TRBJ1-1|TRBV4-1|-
CASSQGQITEAFF
TGCGCCAGCAGCCAAGGACAAATCACTGAAGCTTTCTTT
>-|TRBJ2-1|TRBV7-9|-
CASSLVTRYNEQFF
TGTGCCAGCAGCTTAGTTACTCGCTACAATGAGCAGTTCTTC
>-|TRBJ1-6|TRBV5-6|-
CASSLWGGRNSPLHF
TGTGCCAGCAGCTTATGGGGCGGGAGAAATTCACCCCTCCACTTT
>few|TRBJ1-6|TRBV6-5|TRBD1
CASSYLTGPRGSPLHF
TGTGCCAGCAGTTACTTGACAGGGCCAAGGGGTTCACCCCTCCACTTT
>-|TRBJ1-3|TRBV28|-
CASSHRFSSGNTIYF
TGTGCCAGTAGTCACAGGTTTAGCTCTGGAAACACCATATATTTT
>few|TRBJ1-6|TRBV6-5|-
CATSGVSSPLHF
TGTGCCACCTCCGGGGTCAGTTCACCCCTCCACTTT
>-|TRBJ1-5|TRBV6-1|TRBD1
CASSGTGGRGNQPQHF
TGTGCCAGCAGTGGAACAGGGGGCAGAGGCAATCAGCCCCAGCATTTT
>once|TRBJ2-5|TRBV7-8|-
CASSLNTGTETQYF
TGTGCCAGCAGCCTTAATACGGGAACAGAGACCCAGTACTTC
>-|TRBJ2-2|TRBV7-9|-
CASSARGSTGELFF
TGTGCCAGCAGCGCCCGGGGGTCCACCGGGGAGCTGTTTTTT
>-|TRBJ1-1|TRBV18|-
CASSPPSGVMNTEAFF
TGTGCCAGCTCACCTCCCTCGGGGGTCATGAACACTGAAGCTTTCTTT
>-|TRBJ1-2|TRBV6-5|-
CASSYSGGLDGYTF
TGTGCCAGCAGTTACTCGGGGGGGCTGGATGGCTACACCTTC
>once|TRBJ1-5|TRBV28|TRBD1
CASSLTGGYQPQHF
TGTGCCAGCAGTTTGACAGGGGGATATCAGCCCCAGCATTTT
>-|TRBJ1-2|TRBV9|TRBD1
CASSVAGQGYGYTF
TGTGCCAGCAGCGTAGCTGGACAGGGGTATGGCTACACCTTC
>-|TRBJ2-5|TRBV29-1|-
CSVERGETQYF
TGCAGCGTTGAAAGGGGAGAGACCCAGTACTTC